Shown below are 2 T cell receptor beta chains from a single sample sequenced in a study of cytotoxic CD8 clonotypes in ibrutinib-treated CLL. Generated by immunoSEQ multiplex PCR, the TCRdb table keeps only in-frame clones and is missing some. The data hold 35,000 to 45,000 clones, with about half observed a single time. The sequencing used PBMCs, collected before ibrutinib treatment. Receptor source: a human donor with chronic lymphocytic leukemia.

This clone turned up a few times. V and J are TRBV30 and TRBJ1-1, with D unclear. Germline CDR1 GTSNPN, CDR2 SVGIG (reference sequence). The CDR3 totals 14 residues. Trimming took 2 bases from V and 0 from J, leaving 10 bases between them. The CDR3 nucleotides read TGTGCCTGGAGTTCGCTTAGCGTGAACACTGAAGCTTTCTTT. Amino acids: CAWSSLSVNTEAFF.

The chain couples TRBV5-1 to TRBJ2-2, with 8 positions matching TRBD1. Germline-derived CDR1 and CDR2 are SGHRS and YFSETQ. V shed 0 bases and J 5 bases; nucleotides not matched to a gene: 9. CDR3 length equals 17 residues. The CDR3 bases are TGCGCCAGCAGCTTGGGCCCCGGGACAGGAAAAACCGGGGAGCTGTTTTTT. Amino acids: CASSLGPGTGKTGELFF.